What follows is one T cell receptor (beta chain) and its context. Reverse transcription used roughly 0.45 to 1 ug RNA and random hexamers. With immunoSEQ multiplex PCR, TCR beta CDR3 was amplified across 54 Vbeta and 13 Jbeta. MiXCR, run by TCRdb on the immunoSEQ multiplex PCR reads, gives a single entry per CDR3 protein. This sample yields more than 95,000 distinct CDR3 sequences, of which 93% are seen a single time; roughly 0.32% belongs to the top ten. The sample belongs to a study of CD8 T cells in Susac syndrome. Sequencing targeted TCR beta in blood CD8+ and CD4+ T cells. Negative isolation yielded the CD8+ and CD4+ T cells, while FACS enriched the TEMRA cells. This CDR3 is 17 amino acids long. V shed 0 bases and J 1 base; nucleotides not matched to a gene: 9. Germline CDR1 SQVTM, CDR2 ANQGSEA.

Sequencing used CD8+ T cells from PBMCs. The sequence came from a human donor with multiple sclerosis. The chain uses TRBV29-1 and TRBJ1-1; 9 bases match TRBD1. The DNA of the CDR3 is TGCAGCGTTGAAGATCGGGACAGGGACCGGTGGAACACTGAAGCTTTCTTT. It specifies CSVEDRDRDRWNTEAFF.